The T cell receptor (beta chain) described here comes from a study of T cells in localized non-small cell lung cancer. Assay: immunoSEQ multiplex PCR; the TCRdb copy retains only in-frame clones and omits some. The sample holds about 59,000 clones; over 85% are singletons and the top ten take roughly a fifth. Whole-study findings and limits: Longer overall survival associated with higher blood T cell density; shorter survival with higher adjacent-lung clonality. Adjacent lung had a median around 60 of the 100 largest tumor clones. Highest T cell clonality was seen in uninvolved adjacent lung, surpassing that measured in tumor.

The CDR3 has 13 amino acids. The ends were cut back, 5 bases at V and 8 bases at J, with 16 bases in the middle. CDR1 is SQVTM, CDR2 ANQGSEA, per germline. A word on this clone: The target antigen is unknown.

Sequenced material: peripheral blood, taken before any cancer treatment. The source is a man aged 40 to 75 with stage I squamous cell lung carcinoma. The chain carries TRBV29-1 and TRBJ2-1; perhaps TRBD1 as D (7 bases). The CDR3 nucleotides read TGCAGCGTTAACTGGCAGGGGGGCGATGAGCAGTTCTTC. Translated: CSVNWQGGDEQFF.